These 5 T cell receptor beta chains were sequenced from one sample in a study of T cell repertoires in cytomegalovirus infection (dated by TCRdb to about 2019). The sequencer was an Illumina HiSeq 1500. The public sequencing data were trimmed at Q25 with fastp and processed into clonotypes with MiXCR by TCRdb, which kept only in-frame beta chains. Each CDR3 protein gets just one entry, which takes the most common genes and DNA from the rows behind it. This sample comprises approximately 630,000 distinct CDR3 sequences, 20% to 25% of them detected only once. Together, the top ten hold roughly 8% of the sample. Sequencing was carried out using CD8+ T cells from PBMCs. The receptors here all came from a human donor in good health (CMV status not recorded). Some clones in this sample may be carry-over from other donors' samples.

This clonotype was recorded a few times. The chain joins TRBV14 to TRBJ1-2; unclear D gene. V was clipped by 0 bases and J by 4 bases, with 3 bases between them. Germline V CDR1 and CDR2: SGHDN, FVKESK. The CDR3 loop spans 12 amino acids. The CDR3 DNA is TGTGCCAGCAGCCAAGAGAGCTATGGCTACACCTTC. Translating gives CASSQESYGYTF.

Points on this clonotype: A much larger clone differs by one base, so this may be a read error. The chain uses TRBV7-9 and TRBJ2-2; 7 bases fit TRBD1. The CDR3 sequence is 15 residues long. The germline V gene has CDR1 SEHNR and CDR2 FQNEAQ (reference sequence). CDR3 sequence: CVSLSGQLNTGELFF. The CDR3 nucleotides are TGTGTCAGTTTATCGGGACAGCTGAACACCGGGGAGCTGTTTTTT. Based on the CDR3 plus reference TRBV7-9 and TRBJ2-2, the full variable domain is DTGVSQNPRHKITKRGQNVTFRCDPISEHNRLYWYRQTLGQGPEFLTYFQNEAQLEKSRLLSDRFSAERPKGSFSTLEIQRTEQGDSAMYLCVSLSGQLNTGELFFGEGSRLTVL.

In this sample, this clonotype turned up a few times. The CDR3 DNA reads as TGTGCCAGCAGCTTCGATGGCGGGGAAGGCTCCTACGAGCAGTACGTC. Protein product: CASSFDGGEGSYEQYV. This chain joins TRBV7-9 and TRBJ2-7; tentative D call: TRBD2 (6 bases). CDR1 and CDR2 (germline): SEHNR, FQNEAQ (reference sequence). The CDR3 totals 16 residues. Trimming took off 3 bases at V and 0 bases at J, with 15 bases between the two ends.

This clonotype has just a few counts. The chain employs TRBV6-6 and TRBJ2-3, with TRBD2 matching 9 bases. Germline CDR1 is MNHNY and CDR2 is SVGAGI (reference sequence). Germline trimming cut 2 bases from V and 0 bases from J; bases unmatched to any gene: 24. The CDR3 covers 23 residues. For the CDR3, the DNA is TGTGCCAGCAGTTACGGGCCCTTGTACCCTAGCGGGGCGGGGTGGGCAAGCACAGATACGCAGTATTTT. Translation: CASSYGPLYPSGAGWASTDTQYF.

DNA for the CDR3: TGCGCCAGCAGCTGGGCCGGGACAGGCAAAGAGACCCAGTACTTC. Protein product: CASSWAGTGKETQYF. This rearrangement joins TRBV5-1 to TRBJ2-5; 8 nucleotides align to TRBD1. The CDR3 spans 15 residues. Germline assignment: CDR1 SGHRS and CDR2 YFSETQ. The J segment lost 3 bases and the V segment lost 3 bases, leaving 7 bases of the junction unmatched.